This TCR beta chain originates from a study of spatial heterogeneity in lung cancer. This CDR3 has 15 residues. Germline V gives CDR1 LNHNV, CDR2 YYDKDF (reference sequence). Time point: blood at routine non-recurrence follow-up after resection. A unique molecular identifier was attached to every TCR cDNA molecule. TCRdb called the 5' RACE reads again in MiXCR, with one record for every CDR3 protein. The repertoire consists of about 94,000 distinct CDR3 sequences, with approximately 19% occurring once and the leading ten covering 21%. On this clonotype: The junction differs from germline at one of its ends, possibly a read error.

The chain carries TRBV15 and TRBJ2-5; 7 bases are shared with TRBD1. The source was PBMCs, collected at follow-up. This TCR was sampled from a male donor with early-stage non-small cell lung cancer. The CDR3 DNA reads TGTGTCACCAGCAGTACCCGACAGGGTTGGGAGACCCAGTACTTC. It translates to CVTSSTRQGWETQYF.